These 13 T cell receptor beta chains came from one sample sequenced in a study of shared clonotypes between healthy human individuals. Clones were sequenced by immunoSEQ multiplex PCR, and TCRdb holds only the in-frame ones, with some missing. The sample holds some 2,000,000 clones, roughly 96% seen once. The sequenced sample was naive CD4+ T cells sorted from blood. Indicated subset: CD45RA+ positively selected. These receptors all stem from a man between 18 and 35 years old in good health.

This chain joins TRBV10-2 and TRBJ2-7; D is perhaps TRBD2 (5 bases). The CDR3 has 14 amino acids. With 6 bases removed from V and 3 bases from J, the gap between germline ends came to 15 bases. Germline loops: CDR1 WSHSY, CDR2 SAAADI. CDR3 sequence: CASRNPDLYYEQYF. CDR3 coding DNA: TGCGCCAGCAGGAATCCGGACTTATACTACGAGCAGTACTTC.

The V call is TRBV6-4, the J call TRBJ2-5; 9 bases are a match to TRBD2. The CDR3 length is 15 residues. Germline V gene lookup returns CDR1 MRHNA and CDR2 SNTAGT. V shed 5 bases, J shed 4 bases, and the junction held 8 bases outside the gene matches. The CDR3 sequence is CASSPISGGLETQYF. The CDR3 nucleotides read TGTGCCAGCAGTCCGATTAGCGGGGGACTAGAGACCCAGTACTTC.

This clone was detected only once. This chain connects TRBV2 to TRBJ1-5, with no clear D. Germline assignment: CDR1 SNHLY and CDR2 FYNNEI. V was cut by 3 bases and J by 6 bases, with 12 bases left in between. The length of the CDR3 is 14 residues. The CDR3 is CASSDSLVSQPQHF. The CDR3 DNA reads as TGTGCCAGCAGTGACTCCCTAGTTAGTCAGCCCCAGCATTTT.

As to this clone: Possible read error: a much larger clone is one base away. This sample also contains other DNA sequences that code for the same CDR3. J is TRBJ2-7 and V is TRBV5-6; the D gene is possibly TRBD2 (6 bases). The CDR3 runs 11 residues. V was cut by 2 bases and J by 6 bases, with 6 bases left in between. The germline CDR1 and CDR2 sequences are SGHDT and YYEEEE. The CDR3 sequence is CASSFGGEQYF. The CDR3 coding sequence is TGTGCCAGCAGCTTCGGGGGCGAGCAGTACTTC.

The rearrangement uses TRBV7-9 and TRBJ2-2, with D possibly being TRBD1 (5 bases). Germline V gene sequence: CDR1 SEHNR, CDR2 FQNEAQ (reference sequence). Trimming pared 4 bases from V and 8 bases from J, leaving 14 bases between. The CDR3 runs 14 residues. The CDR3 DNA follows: TGTGCCAGCAGCTCAGGAGTGGGGCTGGGGGAGCTGTTTTTT. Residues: CASSSGVGLGELFF.

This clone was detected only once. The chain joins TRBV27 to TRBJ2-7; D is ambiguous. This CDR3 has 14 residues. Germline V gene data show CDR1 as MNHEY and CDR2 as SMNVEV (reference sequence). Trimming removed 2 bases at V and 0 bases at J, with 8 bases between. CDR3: CASSLLRGSYEQYF. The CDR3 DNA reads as TGTGCCAGCAGTTTACTGCGCGGCTCCTACGAGCAGTACTTC.

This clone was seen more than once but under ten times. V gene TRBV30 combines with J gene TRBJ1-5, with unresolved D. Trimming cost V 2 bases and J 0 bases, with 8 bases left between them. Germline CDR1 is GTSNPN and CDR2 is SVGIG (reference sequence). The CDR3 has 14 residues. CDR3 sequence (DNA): TGTGCCTGGAGTAGCCATAATAGCAATCAGCCCCAGCATTTT. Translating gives CAWSSHNSNQPQHF.

The CDR3 sequence is CASSLNPGQVYGYTF. The CDR3 bases are TGTGCCAGCAGTTTAAACCCGGGACAAGTCTATGGCTACACCTTC. The rearrangement joins TRBV27 to TRBJ1-2, with D possibly matching TRBD1 (6 bases). Germline V gives CDR1 MNHEY, CDR2 SMNVEV (reference sequence). The CDR3 sequence is 15 residues long. V was trimmed by 2 bases and J by 4 bases, leaving 14 bases between them.

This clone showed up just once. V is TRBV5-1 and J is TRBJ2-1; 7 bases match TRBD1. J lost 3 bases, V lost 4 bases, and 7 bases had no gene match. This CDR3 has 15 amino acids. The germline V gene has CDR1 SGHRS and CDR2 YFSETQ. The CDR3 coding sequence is TGCGCCAGCAGCCGACAGGGTGTTAACTACAATGAGCAGTTCTTC. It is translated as CASSRQGVNYNEQFF.

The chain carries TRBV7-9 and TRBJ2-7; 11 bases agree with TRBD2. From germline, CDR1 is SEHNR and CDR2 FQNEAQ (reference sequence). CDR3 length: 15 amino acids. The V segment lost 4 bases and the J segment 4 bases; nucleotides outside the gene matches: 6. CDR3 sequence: CASSSRLAGRYEQYF. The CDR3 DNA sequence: TGTGCCAGCAGCTCCCGACTAGCGGGGCGGTACGAGCAGTACTTC.

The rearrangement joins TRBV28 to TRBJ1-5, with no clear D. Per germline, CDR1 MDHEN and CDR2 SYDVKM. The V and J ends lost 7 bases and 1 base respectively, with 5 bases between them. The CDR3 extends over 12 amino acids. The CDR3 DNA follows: TGTGCCAGCAAGACGAGCAATCAGCCCCAGCATTTT. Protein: CASKTSNQPQHF. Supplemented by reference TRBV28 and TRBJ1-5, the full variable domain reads DVKVTQSSRYLVKRTGEKVFLECVQDMDHENMFWYRQDPGLGLRLIYFSYDVKMKEKGDIPEGYSVSREKKERFSLILESASTNQTSMYLCASKTSNQPQHFGDGTRLSIL.

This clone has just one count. CDR3 DNA sequence: TGCGCCAGCAGCTGGGACAGCTATAACTATGGCTACACCTTC. This gives the protein CASSWDSYNYGYTF. The V and J genes are TRBV5-1 and TRBJ1-2; 7 bases match TRBD1. The CDR3 sequence is 14 residues long. Germline assignment: CDR1 SGHRS and CDR2 YFSETQ. V dropped 3 bases and J dropped 1; count of bases not matched to a gene: 3. Together with reference TRBV5-1 and TRBJ1-2, the CDR3 gives the full variable domain: KAGVTQTPRYLIKTRGQQVTLSCSPISGHRSVSWYQQTPGQGLQFLFEYFSETQRNKGNFPGRFSGRQFSNSRSEMNVSTLELGDSALYLCASSWDSYNYGYTFGSGTRLTVV.

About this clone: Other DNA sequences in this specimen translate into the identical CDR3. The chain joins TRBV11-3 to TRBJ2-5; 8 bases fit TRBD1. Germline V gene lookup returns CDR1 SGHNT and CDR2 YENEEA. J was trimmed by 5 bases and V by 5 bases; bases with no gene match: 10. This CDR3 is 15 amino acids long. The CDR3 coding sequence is TGTGCCAGCAGCCTTGGCCAGGGGGCCTGGGAGACCCAGTACTTC. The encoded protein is CASSLGQGAWETQYF.